This is a list of T cell receptor beta chains from one sample in a study of shared clonotypes between healthy human individuals. Here immunoSEQ multiplex PCR was the method, and the copy in TCRdb shows in-frame clones only, minus some. The sample has over a million clones; 95% to 99% are singletons. Sequenced material: naive CD4+ T cells sorted from blood. The source is a man aged 25 to 40 in good health. Both conserved end residues are part of each CDR3. The D gene is left open where the match is weak. Clone size, where shown, is once, few, many, or a class for clones that have expanded.

abundance: .
j_gene: TRBJ1-2
len: 17
d_gene: TRBD1
v_gene: TRBV25-1
CDR3aa: CASSDHHPGQGAHGYTF
CDR3nt: TGTGCCAGCAGTGACCACCATCCGGGACAGGGGGCCCATGGCTACACCTTC

abundance: .
j_gene: TRBJ2-1
len: 19
d_gene: TRBD2
v_gene: TRBV5-1
CDR3aa: CASSAPRTSGRPDYNEQFF
CDR3nt: TGCGCCAGCAGCGCCCCCAGGACTAGCGGGAGGCCGGATTACAATGAGCAGTTCTTC

abundance: .
j_gene: TRBJ1-2
len: 14
d_gene: TRBD1
v_gene: TRBV6-6
CDR3aa: CASSQTGFGYGYTF
CDR3nt: TGTGCCAGCAGCCAGACAGGGTTTGGCTATGGCTACACCTTC

abundance: .
j_gene: TRBJ2-7
len: 16
d_gene: TRBD1
v_gene: TRBV19
CDR3aa: CASRRTGTGTSYEQYF
CDR3nt: TGTGCCAGTAGACGTACCGGGACAGGGACATCCTACGAGCAGTACTTC

abundance: .
j_gene: TRBJ2-5
len: 14
d_gene: .
v_gene: TRBV7-9
CDR3aa: CASSLWGLQETQYF
CDR3nt: TGTGCCAGCAGCCTTTGGGGCCTCCAAGAGACCCAGTACTTC

abundance: .
j_gene: TRBJ1-1
len: 10
d_gene: .
v_gene: TRBV20-1
CDR3aa: CSARNTEAFF
CDR3nt: TGCAGTGCTAGGAATACTGAAGCTTTCTTT

abundance: .
j_gene: TRBJ2-1
len: 15
d_gene: TRBD2
v_gene: TRBV9
CDR3aa: CASSVTSGGDNEQFF
CDR3nt: TGTGCCAGCAGCGTGACTAGCGGAGGGGACAATGAGCAGTTCTTC

abundance: .
j_gene: TRBJ1-1
len: 14
d_gene: TRBD1
v_gene: TRBV7-2
CDR3aa: CASSSWGQGIEAFF
CDR3nt: TGTGCCAGCAGCTCTTGGGGACAGGGCATTGAAGCTTTCTTT

abundance: .
j_gene: TRBJ2-5
len: 13
d_gene: TRBD2
v_gene: TRBV7-3
CDR3aa: CASSSAGGGTQYF
CDR3nt: TGTGCCAGCAGCTCAGCGGGAGGGGGGACCCAGTACTTC

abundance: .
j_gene: TRBJ2-3
len: 16
d_gene: TRBD2
v_gene: TRBV9
CDR3aa: CASSVDRGRFTDTQYF
CDR3nt: TGTGCCAGCAGCGTAGATCGCGGGAGGTTCACAGATACGCAGTATTTT

abundance: .
j_gene: TRBJ2-7
len: 15
d_gene: TRBD1
v_gene: TRBV15
CDR3aa: CATSREGQGTYEQYF
CDR3nt: TGTGCCACCAGCAGAGAAGGACAGGGGACTTACGAGCAGTACTTC

abundance: .
j_gene: TRBJ2-1
len: 14
d_gene: TRBD2
v_gene: TRBV4-1
CDR3aa: CATKNSGRSNEQFF
CDR3nt: TGCGCCACCAAGAATAGCGGGAGGTCGAATGAGCAGTTCTTC

abundance: once
j_gene: TRBJ1-2
len: 14
d_gene: .
v_gene: TRBV18
CDR3aa: CASLNIKANYGYTF
CDR3nt: TGTGCCAGCTTGAACATTAAAGCTAACTATGGCTACACCTTC

abundance: .
j_gene: TRBJ2-1
len: 16
d_gene: .
v_gene: TRBV4-1
CDR3aa: CASSQVDTNSYNEQFF
CDR3nt: TGCGCCAGCAGCCAGGTGGACACAAACTCCTACAATGAGCAGTTCTTC

abundance: .
j_gene: TRBJ2-6
len: 18
d_gene: TRBD1
v_gene: TRBV5-1
CDR3aa: CASSLAVPGQGYANVLTF
CDR3nt: TGCGCCAGCAGCTTGGCAGTCCCGGGACAGGGTTACGCCAACGTCCTGACTTTC

abundance: once
j_gene: TRBJ1-1
len: 15
d_gene: TRBD1
v_gene: TRBV7-2
CDR3aa: CASSRGQAANTEAFF
CDR3nt: TGTGCCAGCAGCCGAGGACAGGCCGCAAACACTGAAGCTTTCTTT

abundance: .
j_gene: TRBJ2-2
len: 18
d_gene: .
v_gene: TRBV18
CDR3aa: CASSPLDLGGLNTGELFF
CDR3nt: TGTGCCAGCTCACCACTGGACCTAGGGGGACTAAACACCGGGGAGCTGTTTTTT

abundance: once
j_gene: TRBJ2-1
len: 14
d_gene: .
v_gene: TRBV7-9
CDR3aa: CASSLASSQGEQFF
CDR3nt: TGTGCCAGCAGCTTAGCGAGTAGTCAGGGTGAGCAGTTCTTC

abundance: once
j_gene: TRBJ2-3
len: 11
d_gene: .
v_gene: TRBV6-1
CDR3aa: CASRESDTQYF
CDR3nt: TGTGCCAGCAGGGAGTCAGATACGCAGTATTTT

abundance: .
j_gene: TRBJ2-2
len: 15
d_gene: TRBD2
v_gene: TRBV11-2
CDR3aa: CASKTSDPNTGELFF
CDR3nt: TGTGCCAGCAAAACTAGCGACCCGAACACCGGGGAGCTGTTTTTT

abundance: .
j_gene: TRBJ1-5
len: 15
d_gene: .
v_gene: TRBV28
CDR3aa: CASSLSGRYNQPQHF
CDR3nt: TGTGCCAGCAGTTTATCTGGCAGGTACAATCAGCCCCAGCATTTT

abundance: .
j_gene: TRBJ1-2
len: 15
d_gene: TRBD1
v_gene: TRBV28
CDR3aa: CASIRTGQGRYGYTF
CDR3nt: TGTGCCAGCATAAGGACGGGACAGGGGCGCTATGGCTACACCTTC

abundance: .
j_gene: TRBJ2-6
len: 13
d_gene: .
v_gene: TRBV19
CDR3aa: CASSVSGANVLTF
CDR3nt: TGTGCCAGTAGTGTCTCTGGGGCCAACGTCCTGACTTTC